Listed here is a single T cell receptor (beta chain). This specimen belongs to a study of control samples from healthy donors and cancer patients. Germline lookup yields CDR1 MNHEY and CDR2 SVGEGT. The CDR3 is 17 amino acids. The V gene end was trimmed by 6 bases and the J gene end by 4 bases; junction bases not matched to a gene: 12. Sequenced by immunoSEQ multiplex PCR; TCRdb stores in-frame clones only, minus some. The data hold approximately 46,000 clones, with more than 70% observed a single time. Material for sequencing was PBMCs. V gene TRBV6-2 or TRBV6-3 combines with J gene TRBJ2-5, with TRBD2 matching 12 bases. The sequence was collected from a woman aged 60-75 years with lung cancer. The CDR3, as DNA: TGTGCCAGCAGCCGAAGGACTAGCGGGAAAATTCCAGAGACCCAGTACTTC. Protein product: CASSRRTSGKIPETQYF.